This passage covers 2 T cell receptor beta chains from one sample sequenced in a study of T cells in Graves' hyperthyroidism and ophthalmopathy. Regions amplified from RNA transcripts were the TCR beta CDR3 regions. The TCR CDR3 was amplified in a first-round RT-PCR using the HTBI primer set. One entry per CDR3 protein results from TCRdb running MiXCR on the multiplex PCR reads. The sample includes 600,000 to 650,000 distinct CDR3 sequences, less than 25% seen only once; the top ten take under 35%. Material: blood. The receptors shown here come from a man between 25 and 39 years old with Graves' ophthalmopathy.

In this sample, this clonotype turned up a few times. The V call is TRBV27, the J call TRBJ1-1; perhaps TRBD1 as D (5 bases). V shed 8 bases and J shed 6 bases, with 13 bases lying between them. CDR1 is MNHEY, CDR2 SMNVEV, per germline (reference sequence). This CDR3 has 12 residues. In nucleotides, the CDR3 is TGTGCCAGCGGGTTTGGAGGGGCTGAAGCTTTCTTT. Its protein is CASGFGGAEAFF.

This clonotype turned up a few times. The chain joins TRBV20-1 to TRBJ1-2; D is undetermined. Trimming shortened V by 8 bases and J by 5 bases, and 18 bases separated the two germline ends. CDR3 length: 13 residues. Germline V gene data show CDR1 as DFQATT and CDR2 as SNEGSKA (reference sequence). The DNA for the CDR3 is TGCAGTCCCAGTATTGGGTTTGGGTATGGCTACACCTTC. It encodes CSPSIGFGYGYTF.